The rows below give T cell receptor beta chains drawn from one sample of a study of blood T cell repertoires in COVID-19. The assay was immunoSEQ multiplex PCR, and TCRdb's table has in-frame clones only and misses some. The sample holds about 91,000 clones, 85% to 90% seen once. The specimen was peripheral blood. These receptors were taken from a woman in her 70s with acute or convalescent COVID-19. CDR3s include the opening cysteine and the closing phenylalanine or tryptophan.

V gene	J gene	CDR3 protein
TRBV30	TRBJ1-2	CACNTGGYGYTF
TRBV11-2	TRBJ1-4	CASSLSPTPNEKLFF
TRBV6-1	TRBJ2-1	CASSEVQGHRFF
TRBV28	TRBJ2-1	CASSPRRGGGLGNEQFF
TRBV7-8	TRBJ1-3	CASSLGRGNTIYF
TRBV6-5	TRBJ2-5	CASSGSWGQETQYF
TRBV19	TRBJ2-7	CASSWGGGSTYEQYF
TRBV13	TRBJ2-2	CASSLGTSGTVNTGELFF
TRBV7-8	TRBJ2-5	CASSTDRRGAETQYF
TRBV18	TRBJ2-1	CASSPSGSSYNEQFF
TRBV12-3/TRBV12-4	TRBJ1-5	CATSSGNQPQHF
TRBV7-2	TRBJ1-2	CASNEGQVLYGYTF
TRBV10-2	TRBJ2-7	CASSESGGTGISYEQYF
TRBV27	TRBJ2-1	CASSFSSGRYYNEQFF
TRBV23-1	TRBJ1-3	CASSQGRGNTIYF
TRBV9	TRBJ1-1	CASSPGRVKGTEAFF
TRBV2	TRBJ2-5	CASSERGIRETQYF
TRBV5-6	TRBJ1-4	CASSVQGYVSEKLFF
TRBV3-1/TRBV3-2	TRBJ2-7	CASSRLAEISYEQYF
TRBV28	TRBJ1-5	CASNGQGGSFAQPQHF
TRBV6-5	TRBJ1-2	CASRKTGENYGYTF
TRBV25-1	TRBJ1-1	CASSDWASGTEAFF
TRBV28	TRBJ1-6	CASSLRGSPLF
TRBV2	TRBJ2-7	CASSDTGSNYYEQYF
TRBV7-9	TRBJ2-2	CASSFGVATGELFF
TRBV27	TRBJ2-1	CASSLSRDRQDEQFF
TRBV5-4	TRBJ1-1	CASSSKGVNTEAFF
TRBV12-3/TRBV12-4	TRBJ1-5	CASRGGGQPQHF
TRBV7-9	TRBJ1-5	CASSLSGNQPQHF
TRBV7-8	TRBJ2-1	CASSLRLGSSYNEQFF
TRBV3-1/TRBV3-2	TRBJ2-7	CASRSDQKRTDEQYF
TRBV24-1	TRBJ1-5	CATSPGGGGYSNQPQHF
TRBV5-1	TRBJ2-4	CASSSQIGLSWGNIQYF
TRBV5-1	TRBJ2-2	CASSWQGLDTGELFF
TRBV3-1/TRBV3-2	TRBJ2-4	CASSQDPLNIQYF
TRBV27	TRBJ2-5	CASSRAGTSGRETQYF
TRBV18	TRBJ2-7	CASSPFGLAGGEQYF